The rows below give T cell receptor beta chains drawn from one sample of a study of shared clonotypes between healthy human individuals. Only in-frame clones appear in the TCRdb table, and some are missing; sequencing was by immunoSEQ multiplex PCR. The sample includes about 2 million clones, 85% to 95% seen only once; the top ten take around 0.13%. Sequenced: naive CD4+ T cells sorted from blood. Every receptor here comes from a man between 18 and 35 years old in good health. Each CDR3 is given with its conserved first and last residue. D genes are given only for firm matches. The size field is filled for only some rows; it gives once, few, many or a size class.

j_gene: TRBJ1-2
abundance: -
d_gene: TRBD1
v_gene: TRBV6-5
CDR3aa: CASSYSDRVSGYTF
CDR3nt: TGTGCCAGCAGTTACTCGGACAGGGTCTCTGGCTACACCTTC

j_gene: TRBJ2-7
abundance: -
d_gene: -
v_gene: TRBV28
CDR3aa: CASSLRGEQYF
CDR3nt: TGTGCCAGCAGTTTACGGGGCGAGCAGTACTTC

j_gene: TRBJ2-3
abundance: -
d_gene: TRBD2
v_gene: TRBV5-1
CDR3aa: CASSLAGDSTDTQYF
CDR3nt: TGTGCCAGCAGCCTAGCGGGGGATAGCACAGATACGCAGTATTTT

j_gene: TRBJ1-3
abundance: -
d_gene: -
v_gene: TRBV25-1
CDR3aa: CASSQGPSSGNTIYF
CDR3nt: TGTGCCAGCTCACAGGGTCCTTCCTCTGGAAACACCATATATTTT

j_gene: TRBJ2-1
abundance: -
d_gene: -
v_gene: TRBV6-5
CDR3aa: CASSSLGVRLDNEQFF
CDR3nt: TGTGCCAGCAGTTCACTCGGTGTCAGGCTCGACAATGAGCAGTTCTTC

j_gene: TRBJ2-5
abundance: -
d_gene: TRBD1
v_gene: TRBV4-1
CDR3aa: CASSQDDRGEETQYF
CDR3nt: TGCGCCAGCAGCCAAGATGACAGGGGGGAAGAGACCCAGTACTTC

j_gene: TRBJ2-5
abundance: -
d_gene: -
v_gene: TRBV6-6
CDR3aa: CASSVRAPLGETQYF
CDR3nt: TGTGCCAGCAGCGTTCGGGCCCCCCTGGGAGAGACCCAGTACTTC

j_gene: TRBJ2-5
abundance: once
d_gene: -
v_gene: TRBV30
CDR3aa: CAWSVRVSETQYF
CDR3nt: TGTGCCTGGAGTGTCCGAGTTTCCGAGACCCAGTACTTC

j_gene: TRBJ2-3
abundance: -
d_gene: -
v_gene: TRBV9
CDR3aa: CASSVGGFRDTQYF
CDR3nt: TGTGCCAGCAGCGTAGGTGGGTTTAGAGATACGCAGTATTTT

j_gene: TRBJ2-3
abundance: -
d_gene: -
v_gene: TRBV6-6
CDR3aa: CASSHRTDTQYF
CDR3nt: TGTGCCAGCTCCCACCGCACAGATACGCAGTATTTT

j_gene: TRBJ2-2
abundance: -
d_gene: TRBD1
v_gene: TRBV6-1
CDR3aa: CASSPDRATGELFF
CDR3nt: TGTGCCAGCAGTCCCGACAGGGCGACCGGGGAGCTGTTTTTT

j_gene: TRBJ2-3
abundance: -
d_gene: -
v_gene: TRBV6-5
CDR3aa: CASSRGDDATQYF
CDR3nt: TGTGCCAGCAGTCGCGGGGATGACGCTACGCAGTATTTT

j_gene: TRBJ2-3
abundance: -
d_gene: -
v_gene: TRBV5-1
CDR3aa: CASSLDTLGTDTQYF
CDR3nt: TGCGCCAGCAGCTTGGACACCTTAGGCACAGATACGCAGTATTTT

j_gene: TRBJ2-2
abundance: -
d_gene: TRBD1
v_gene: TRBV5-1
CDR3aa: CASSKGQGHTGELFF
CDR3nt: TGCGCCAGCAGCAAAGGACAGGGGCACACCGGGGAGCTGTTTTTT

j_gene: TRBJ2-1
abundance: once
d_gene: TRBD1
v_gene: TRBV18
CDR3aa: CASSPDRVGEQFF
CDR3nt: TGTGCCAGCTCACCGGACAGGGTGGGCGAGCAGTTCTTC

j_gene: TRBJ2-7
abundance: -
d_gene: -
v_gene: TRBV7-9
CDR3aa: CASTLLPYEQYF
CDR3nt: TGTGCCAGCACCCTCCTACCTTACGAGCAGTACTTC

j_gene: TRBJ2-2
abundance: -
d_gene: TRBD1
v_gene: TRBV5-1
CDR3aa: CASSLRLDRANTGELFF
CDR3nt: TGCGCCAGCAGCTTGCGTTTAGACAGGGCGAACACCGGGGAGCTGTTTTTT

j_gene: TRBJ2-7
abundance: -
d_gene: -
v_gene: TRBV7-2
CDR3aa: CASSFLVEQYF
CDR3nt: TGTGCCAGCAGCTTTCTTGTTGAGCAGTACTTC

j_gene: TRBJ1-1
abundance: -
d_gene: -
v_gene: TRBV5-1
CDR3aa: CASSYNGETEAFF
CDR3nt: TGCGCCAGCAGTTACAACGGAGAAACTGAAGCTTTCTTT

j_gene: TRBJ1-5
abundance: -
d_gene: -
v_gene: TRBV10-2
CDR3aa: CASRKDSAQPQHF
CDR3nt: TGCGCCAGCAGAAAAGACAGCGCACAGCCCCAGCATTTT

j_gene: TRBJ2-3
abundance: -
d_gene: TRBD2
v_gene: TRBV6-5
CDR3aa: CASSRLAGTLGTQYF
CDR3nt: TGTGCCAGCAGTCGACTAGCGGGAACCTTAGGTACGCAGTATTTT

j_gene: TRBJ1-2
abundance: -
d_gene: TRBD1
v_gene: TRBV7-2
CDR3aa: CASSPTGVDYGYTF
CDR3nt: TGTGCCAGCAGCCCGACAGGGGTGGACTATGGCTACACCTTC

j_gene: TRBJ2-5
abundance: -
d_gene: -
v_gene: TRBV11-2
CDR3aa: CASSLNLETQYF
CDR3nt: TGTGCCAGCAGCTTGAATTTAGAGACCCAGTACTTC

j_gene: TRBJ2-3
abundance: -
d_gene: -
v_gene: TRBV7-6
CDR3aa: CASSWASSSTDTQYF
CDR3nt: TGTGCCAGCAGCTGGGCTAGCTCTAGCACAGATACGCAGTATTTT

j_gene: TRBJ2-7
abundance: -
d_gene: TRBD1
v_gene: TRBV18
CDR3aa: CASSRQGEAYEQYF
CDR3nt: TGTGCCAGCTCACGACAGGGGGAGGCCTACGAGCAGTACTTC

j_gene: TRBJ2-2
abundance: -
d_gene: -
v_gene: TRBV5-6
CDR3aa: CASSPRDGGERTGELFF
CDR3nt: TGTGCCAGCAGCCCACGAGATGGCGGGGAGAGGACCGGGGAGCTGTTTTTT

j_gene: TRBJ2-7
abundance: -
d_gene: -
v_gene: TRBV28
CDR3aa: CATFSDGTYEQYF
CDR3nt: TGTGCCACCTTTTCCGACGGGACCTACGAGCAGTACTTC

j_gene: TRBJ1-1
abundance: -
d_gene: TRBD1
v_gene: TRBV6-5
CDR3aa: CASSGQGTTEAFF
CDR3nt: TGTGCCAGCAGCGGACAGGGGACCACTGAAGCTTTCTTT

j_gene: TRBJ2-7
abundance: -
d_gene: -
v_gene: TRBV11-2
CDR3aa: CASSSLYEQYF
CDR3nt: TGTGCCAGCAGCTCCCTTTACGAGCAGTACTTC

j_gene: TRBJ2-7
abundance: -
d_gene: -
v_gene: TRBV15
CDR3aa: CATSRPFGGGYSSSYEQYF
CDR3nt: TGTGCCACCAGCAGACCTTTCGGCGGAGGGTACTCGAGCTCCTACGAGCAGTACTTC

j_gene: TRBJ2-7
abundance: -
d_gene: TRBD2
v_gene: TRBV9
CDR3aa: CASSEGRVNEQYF
CDR3nt: TGTGCCAGCAGTGAAGGGAGGGTCAACGAGCAGTACTTC

j_gene: TRBJ2-5
abundance: -
d_gene: -
v_gene: TRBV7-3
CDR3aa: CASSSTGGWLETQYF
CDR3nt: TGTGCCAGCTCGTCCACGGGTGGCTGGCTGGAGACCCAGTACTTC

j_gene: TRBJ2-7
abundance: -
d_gene: -
v_gene: TRBV6-8
CDR3aa: CASLTVPYEQYF
CDR3nt: TGTGCCAGTCTGACCGTGCCCTACGAGCAGTACTTC

j_gene: TRBJ2-3
abundance: -
d_gene: -
v_gene: TRBV28
CDR3aa: CASSFSPPSTDTQYF
CDR3nt: TGTGCCAGCAGTTTTTCCCCTCCTAGCACAGATACGCAGTATTTT

j_gene: TRBJ1-2
abundance: -
d_gene: TRBD1
v_gene: TRBV5-1
CDR3aa: CASSFPGTVYGYTF
CDR3nt: TGCGCCAGCAGCTTTCCCGGGACAGTCTATGGCTACACCTTC

j_gene: TRBJ2-7
abundance: -
d_gene: -
v_gene: TRBV18
CDR3aa: CASSPSGRYEQYF
CDR3nt: TGTGCCAGCTCACCTTCGGGGAGATACGAGCAGTACTTC

j_gene: TRBJ2-1
abundance: once
d_gene: -
v_gene: TRBV28
CDR3aa: CASSFTGVGNNEQFF
CDR3nt: TGTGCCAGCAGTTTCACTGGGGTCGGGAACAATGAGCAGTTCTTC

j_gene: TRBJ2-2
abundance: -
d_gene: TRBD2
v_gene: TRBV18
CDR3aa: CASSQGLAATGELFF
CDR3nt: TGTGCCAGCTCACAGGGACTAGCGGCCACCGGGGAGCTGTTTTTT

j_gene: TRBJ1-1
abundance: few
d_gene: -
v_gene: TRBV5-1
CDR3aa: CASSFIGVREAFF
CDR3nt: TGCGCCAGCAGCTTTATCGGGGTCAGAGAAGCTTTCTTT

j_gene: TRBJ2-3
abundance: -
d_gene: -
v_gene: TRBV7-2
CDR3aa: CASSSAGVPTQYF
CDR3nt: TGTGCCAGCAGCTCTGCCGGGGTCCCCACGCAGTATTTT

j_gene: TRBJ1-5
abundance: -
d_gene: -
v_gene: TRBV6-1
CDR3aa: CASSGGAVRPQHF
CDR3nt: TGTGCCAGCAGTGGAGGGGCCGTCCGCCCCCAGCATTTT

j_gene: TRBJ2-7
abundance: -
d_gene: -
v_gene: TRBV6-6
CDR3aa: CASTLPYEQYF
CDR3nt: TGTGCCAGCACCCTCCCCTACGAGCAGTACTTC

j_gene: TRBJ2-1
abundance: once
d_gene: TRBD2
v_gene: TRBV7-9
CDR3aa: CASSPTGTSGDNEQFF
CDR3nt: TGTGCCAGCAGCCCAACCGGGACTAGCGGTGACAATGAGCAGTTCTTC

j_gene: TRBJ2-1
abundance: once
d_gene: TRBD2
v_gene: TRBV6-5
CDR3aa: CASMKAEREGSEQFF
CDR3nt: TGTGCCAGCATGAAGGCGGAGCGGGAGGGTTCTGAGCAGTTCTTC

j_gene: TRBJ1-5
abundance: once
d_gene: -
v_gene: TRBV13
CDR3aa: CASSLTGQPQHF
CDR3nt: TGTGCCAGCAGCTTAACCGGTCAGCCCCAGCATTTT

j_gene: TRBJ1-2
abundance: -
d_gene: TRBD1
v_gene: TRBV12-5
CDR3aa: CASGSPGDSLF
CDR3nt: TGTGCTAGTGGTTCCCCCGGGGACAGTCTCTTC

j_gene: TRBJ1-2
abundance: -
d_gene: -
v_gene: TRBV12-5
CDR3aa: CASGLVQKGGLAYDYGYTF
CDR3nt: TGTGCTAGTGGTTTGGTCCAAAAGGGGGGACTAGCGTATGACTATGGCTACACCTTC

j_gene: TRBJ2-1
abundance: -
d_gene: TRBD2
v_gene: TRBV30
CDR3aa: CAWTRGGNEQFF
CDR3nt: TGTGCCTGGACGCGGGGGGGGAATGAGCAGTTCTTC

j_gene: TRBJ2-7
abundance: -
d_gene: -
v_gene: TRBV7-9
CDR3aa: CASSRLFPHEQYF
CDR3nt: TGTGCCAGCAGCCGCCTCTTCCCCCACGAGCAGTACTTC

j_gene: TRBJ1-2
abundance: -
d_gene: -
v_gene: TRBV6-5
CDR3aa: CASKQTNPYGYTF
CDR3nt: TGTGCCAGCAAGCAGACAAATCCATATGGCTACACCTTC

j_gene: TRBJ1-1
abundance: -
d_gene: TRBD1
v_gene: TRBV28
CDR3aa: CAHRGRTEAFF
CDR3nt: TGTGCACACAGGGGTAGGACTGAAGCTTTCTTT

j_gene: TRBJ2-3
abundance: -
d_gene: -
v_gene: TRBV6-1
CDR3aa: CATTKDGSTDTQYF
CDR3nt: TGTGCCACTACAAAGGACGGTAGCACAGATACGCAGTATTTT

j_gene: TRBJ2-3
abundance: -
d_gene: TRBD2
v_gene: TRBV7-2
CDR3aa: CASSDGLAGSTDTQYF
CDR3nt: TGTGCCAGCAGCGATGGACTAGCGGGATCTACAGATACGCAGTATTTT

j_gene: TRBJ2-3
abundance: -
d_gene: TRBD2
v_gene: TRBV18
CDR3aa: CASSPILAGEWDTQYF
CDR3nt: TGTGCCAGCTCCCCTATACTAGCGGGGGAATGGGATACGCAGTATTTT

j_gene: TRBJ1-2
abundance: -
d_gene: -
v_gene: TRBV18
CDR3aa: CASSPGQPLSNYGYTF
CDR3nt: TGTGCCAGCTCACCGGGCCAGCCCCTTTCTAACTATGGCTACACCTTC

j_gene: TRBJ1-2
abundance: -
d_gene: TRBD1
v_gene: TRBV25-1
CDR3aa: CASTGQGSGYTF
CDR3nt: TGTGCCAGCACCGGACAGGGAAGTGGCTACACCTTC

j_gene: TRBJ2-7
abundance: -
d_gene: -
v_gene: TRBV5-1
CDR3aa: CASSLDGRSYEQYF
CDR3nt: TGCGCCAGCAGCTTGGACGGCAGATCCTACGAGCAGTACTTC

j_gene: TRBJ1-2
abundance: -
d_gene: -
v_gene: TRBV29-1
CDR3aa: CSVEDQFRRLTF
CDR3nt: TGCAGCGTTGAAGATCAGTTTAGACGGCTTACCTTC

j_gene: TRBJ1-1
abundance: many
d_gene: -
v_gene: TRBV7-2
CDR3aa: CASSLGLSDTEAFF
CDR3nt: TGTGCCAGCAGCTTAGGACTTTCAGACACTGAAGCTTTCTTT